A single sample gave rise to the 11 T cell receptor beta chains below, sequenced in a study of shared clonotypes between healthy human individuals. As defined, naive CD8 cells were CD45RO-negative and positively selected for CCR7, with terminally differentiated effector memory CD45RA+ cells excluded. TCRdb's table, derived via immunoSEQ multiplex PCR, lists solely in-frame clones and lacks some. The data show under 2,000,000 clones, about 95% seen once. Material: naive CD8+ T cells sorted from blood. These receptors originate from a man between 18 and 29 years old in good health.

The rearrangement joins TRBV5-4 to TRBJ2-7; D is ambiguous. The CDR3 totals 14 residues. V was pared by 0 bases and J by 7 bases, with 14 bases between. The germline CDR1 and CDR2 sequences are SGHNT and YYREEE (reference sequence). DNA of the CDR3: TGTGCCAGCAGCTTGGACAGCCTGCTGGGTGAGCAGTACTTC. Translating it yields CASSLDSLLGEQYF.

This chain joins TRBV6-1 and TRBJ2-3; 11 bases are shared with TRBD1. Germline-derived CDR1 and CDR2 are MNHNS and SASEGT. The length of the CDR3 is 17 residues. Trimming cost V 4 bases and J 4 bases; bases outside gene matches: 10. CDR3 region: CASSGGPGQGAADTQYF. CDR3 DNA sequence: TGTGCCAGCAGTGGTGGGCCTGGACAGGGGGCCGCAGATACGCAGTATTTT.

This clone was observed a single time. The rearrangement links TRBV7-6 to TRBJ2-3; 8 bases agree with TRBD1. CDR3 length: 16 amino acids. Trimming cost V 7 bases and J 2 bases; bases outside gene matches: 11. The V gene's germline CDR1 is SGHVS and CDR2 FNYEAQ. The chain's CDR3 is CASTSGTGLSTDTQYF. In DNA form, the CDR3 reads TGTGCCAGCACCTCCGGGACAGGACTCTCCACAGATACGCAGTATTTT.

The chain has TRBV13 and TRBJ2-1; D tentatively fits TRBD1 or TRBD2 (5 bases each). V was shortened by 2 bases and J by 7 bases, with 15 bases between the two germline ends. The CDR3 covers 15 residues. CDR1 PRHDT and CDR2 FYEKMQ come from the germline V gene (reference sequence). The CDR3 sequence is CASSLLGDGENEQFF. CDR3 DNA sequence: TGTGCCAGCAGCTTACTAGGGGACGGGGAGAATGAGCAGTTCTTC. The whole variable domain, remainder taken from reference TRBV13 and TRBJ2-1, is AAGVIQSPRHLIKEKRETATLKCYPIPRHDTVYWYQQGPGQDPQFLISFYEKMQSDKGSIPDRFSAQQFSDYHSELNMSSLELGDSALYFCASSLLGDGENEQFFGPGTRLTVL.

The chain combines TRBV12-5 with TRBJ2-5; 9 nucleotides line up with TRBD2. The CDR3 consists of 14 residues. Germline loops: CDR1 LGHNT, CDR2 FRNRAP. With 2 bases clipped from V and 3 bases from J, the junction kept 1 base outside the gene matches. CDR3 DNA sequence: TGTGCTAGTGGTTTGTTAGCGGGAGAAGAGACCCAGTACTTC. Its protein is CASGLLAGEETQYF.

In regard to this clone: Different DNA sequences within this sample yield the same CDR3. Here the CDR3 DNA reads TGTGCCAGCAGCTTATCTGGGGCGAACACTGAAGCTTTCTTT. Amino acid sequence: CASSLSGANTEAFF. The chain has TRBV7-9 and TRBJ1-1; tentatively, D is TRBD1 (5 bases). CDR3 length equals 14 residues. The germline V gene has CDR1 SEHNR and CDR2 FQNEAQ (reference sequence). The V gene lost 2 bases and the J gene lost 1 base, with 8 bases spanning the gap.

This rearrangement joins TRBV2 to TRBJ2-5, with 10 positions matching TRBD2. The V gene's germline CDR1 is SNHLY and CDR2 FYNNEI. V shed 9 bases, J shed 1 base, and the junction held 2 bases outside the gene matches. The length of the CDR3 is 13 residues. The CDR3 coding sequence is TGTGCCAGAGAGCGGGGGGGCCAAGAGACCCAGTACTTC. Its translation: CARERGGQETQYF.

V is TRBV5-6 and J is TRBJ2-7; D is unclear. CDR1 is SGHDT and CDR2 is YYEEEE in the germline V gene. Trimming stripped 3 bases from V and 8 bases from J, with 12 bases between. The CDR3 consists of 12 residues. CDR3 loop: CASSSGPIKQYF. The CDR3 bases are TGTGCCAGCAGCTCCGGACCCATTAAGCAGTACTTC.

This chain connects TRBV7-9 to TRBJ1-4; no firm D call. V was shortened by 4 bases and J by 7 bases, with 7 bases between the two germline ends. Germline V lookup: CDR1 SEHNR, CDR2 FQNEAQ (reference sequence). This CDR3 contains 12 residues. CDR3 sequence: CASSYQPEKLFF. The CDR3 nucleotides are TGTGCCAGCAGCTATCAGCCTGAAAAACTGTTTTTT.

The V gene is TRBV4-1, the J gene TRBJ2-4; possibly TRBD1 for D (6 bases). The CDR3 is 13 amino acids. Germline CDR1 and CDR2: MGHRA and YSYEKL. Trimming shortened V by 4 bases and J by 6 bases, and 10 bases separated the two germline ends. The CDR3 DNA reads TGCGCCAGCAGCCCAGGACAGTCAAACATTCAGTACTTC. This translates into CASSPGQSNIQYF.

This clone was counted a single time. CDR3 region: CASSVVGGKYGYTF. The DNA for the CDR3 is TGTGCCAGCAGCGTAGTGGGGGGGAAGTATGGCTACACCTTC. The gene calls are TRBV7-9 and TRBJ1-2, with D perhaps matching TRBD1 (5 bases). Trimming left V 5 bases short and J 5 bases short, with 15 bases between. The CDR3 is 14 amino acids. Per the germline V gene, CDR1 is SEHNR and CDR2 is FQNEAQ (reference sequence).